Below, 20 T cell receptor beta chains from the same sample are listed, as sequenced in a study of identical twins. TCRdb re-called the 5' RACE reads with MiXCR, one entry per CDR3 protein. Of some 500,000 distinct CDR3 sequences listed, 11% to 15% are singletons. This sample also belongs to another study, concerning yellow fever vaccine responses in identical twins.

Input material: CD4+ T cells sorted from blood. These receptors were obtained from a woman aged 18-29 years in good health.

There are a few counts of this clonotype. This sequence joins TRBV10-2 and TRBJ2-1; 9 bases line up with TRBD1. The CDR3 is made up of 15 amino acids. The trim removed 5 bases at V and 7 bases at J, leaving 9 bases unmatched. CDR1 is WSHSY and CDR2 is SAAADI in the germline V gene. The CDR3, as DNA: TGCGCCAGCAGTTCCCGGACAGGGGCTGCTAATGAGCAGTTCTTC. Its translation is CASSSRTGAANEQFF.

A few counts support this clonotype. The genes are TRBV13 and TRBJ2-7; tentatively, D is TRBD1 (5 bases). The CDR3 is 13 amino acids. The germline V and J ends were trimmed by 1 base and 7 bases, with 11 bases remaining between them. Per the germline V gene, CDR1 is PRHDT and CDR2 is FYEKMQ (reference sequence). The CDR3 is CASSLDVGEEQYF. In DNA, the CDR3 is TGTGCCAGCAGCTTAGACGTAGGGGAAGAGCAGTACTTC.

This clonotype was seen more than once but under ten times. The chain links TRBV6-1 to TRBJ2-3, with D perhaps matching TRBD2 (6 bases). V lost 8 bases to trimming and J lost 8 bases, with 17 bases between them. There are 13 residues in the CDR3. Germline loops: CDR1 MNHNS, CDR2 SASEGT. The CDR3 protein is CASLGTLDFTQYF. The DNA of the CDR3 is TGTGCCAGCCTCGGGACTCTCGACTTTACGCAGTATTTT.

This sequence joins TRBV7-3 and TRBJ2-3, with 11 bases matching TRBD1. The CDR3 runs to 19 residues. V was pared by 4 bases and J by 3 bases, with 15 bases of the junction left unmatched. CDR1 is SGHTA and CDR2 is FQGTGA in the germline V gene. The CDR3 coding sequence is TGTGCCAGCAGCTCCCCGGACAGGGGGCGGTTTAGGGGGACAGATACGCAGTATTTT. As protein: CASSSPDRGRFRGTDTQYF.

This clonotype was seen a few times. This chain uses TRBV28 with TRBJ2-3, with 8 bases fitting TRBD1. CDR1 and CDR2 (germline): MDHEN, SYDVKM. CDR3 size: 15 residues. Unmatched junction bases numbered 7, after V lost 6 bases and J lost 2 bases. The CDR3 loop reads CASSQTGANTDTQYF. The DNA for the CDR3 is TGTGCCAGCAGCCAGACAGGGGCCAACACAGATACGCAGTATTTT.

The rearrangement joins TRBV6-1 to TRBJ2-3; weak D call: TRBD2 (7 bases). V lost 9 bases and J lost 5, with 15 bases in between. In germline, CDR1 is MNHNS, CDR2 SASEGT. CDR3 length: 13 amino acids. In nucleotides, the CDR3 is TGTGCCAGTTCAACAGGGAGGGGAGATACGCAGTATTTT. It is translated as CASSTGRGDTQYF.

This clonotype appeared a few times. The chain employs TRBV27 and TRBJ2-7; 7 nucleotides agree with TRBD2. From germline, CDR1 is MNHEY and CDR2 SMNVEV (reference sequence). With V trimmed by 5 bases and J by 3 bases, 13 bases remained unmatched. This CDR3 spans 16 amino acids. Here the CDR3 reads CASSRIDGRYVYEQYF. CDR3 in DNA: TGTGCCAGCAGTAGAATCGACGGGAGGTACGTCTACGAGCAGTACTTC.

This clonotype was picked up many times. Germline and junction disagree at one end, which may indicate a read error. The chain is built from TRBV11-2 and TRBJ2-5; TRBD1 aligns across 8 bases. The CDR3 is 13 residues long. Germline lookup yields CDR1 SGHAT and CDR2 FQNNGV. The CDR3 spells CASSLDRGETQYF. CDR3 coding DNA: TGTGCTAGCAGCTTAGACAGGGGAGAGACCCAGTACTTC. Supplemented by reference TRBV11-2 and TRBJ2-5, the full variable domain reads EAGVAQSPRYKIIEKRQSVAFWCNPISGHATLYWYQQILGQGPKLLIQFQNNGVVDDSQLPKDRFSAERLKGVDSTLKIQPAKLEDSAVYLCASSLDRGETQYFGPGTRLLVL.

This clonotype was counted a few times. The chain employs TRBV10-3 and TRBJ1-2; D is undetermined. V lost 10 bases and J lost 3, with 15 bases in between. CDR1 and CDR2 (germline): ENHRY, SYGVKD. This CDR3 is built from 13 residues. CDR3: CATNGVGHYGYTF. The CDR3 nucleotides are TGTGCCACAAACGGGGTCGGCCACTATGGCTACACCTTC.

In its sample, this clonotype was seen a few times. The chain joins TRBV11-1 to TRBJ2-1; 14 nucleotides agree with TRBD2. Germline V lookup: CDR1 SGHAT, CDR2 FQDESV (reference sequence). The ends lost 5 bases at V and 12 bases at J; junction bases unmatched: 3. The CDR3 is made up of 13 amino acids. CDR3 region: CASSTGLAGAQFF. CDR3 nucleotides: TGTGCCAGCAGCACGGGACTAGCGGGAGCGCAGTTCTTC. Full variable domain (missing parts from reference TRBV11-1 and TRBJ2-1): EAEVAQSPRYKITEKSQAVAFWCDPISGHATLYWYRQILGQGPELLVQFQDESVVDDSQLPKDRFSAERLKGVDSTLKIQPAELGDSAMYLCASSTGLAGAQFFGPGTRLTVL.

This clonotype appeared many times. V is TRBV24-1 and J is TRBJ2-2, with unresolved D. V was shortened by 4 bases and J by 6 bases, with 5 bases between the two germline ends. Looked up from germline, CDR1 is KGHDR and CDR2 is SFDVKD. The CDR3 has 12 amino acids. The CDR3 coding sequence is TGTGCCACCAGTGAATTTCCCGGGGAGCTGTTTTTT. Translation gives CATSEFPGELFF.

The rearrangement joins TRBV2 to TRBJ1-2; D uncertain. V was clipped by 5 bases and J by 4 bases, with 11 bases between them. The length of the CDR3 is 13 residues. The germline gives CDR1 SNHLY, CDR2 FYNNEI. The CDR3 DNA sequence: TGTGCCAGCAGTCCCAAGGGCTTCTATGGCTACACCTTC. Protein product: CASSPKGFYGYTF.

The chain links TRBV7-9 to TRBJ2-7; D is unclear. This CDR3 is 12 amino acids long. The germline gives CDR1 SEHNR, CDR2 FQNEAQ (reference sequence). The ends were cut back, 5 bases at V and 5 bases at J, with 10 bases in the middle. This chain's CDR3 is CASSPAANEQYF. CDR3 coding DNA: TGTGCCAGCAGCCCCGCCGCCAACGAGCAGTACTTC.

The gene calls are TRBV24-1 and TRBJ2-2; tentative D call: TRBD2 (5 bases). The CDR3 has 16 residues. The V and J ends lost 4 bases and 0 bases respectively, with 11 bases between them. The germline CDR1 and CDR2 sequences are KGHDR and SFDVKD. CDR3 residues: CATSESGKSNTGELFF. CDR3 nucleotide sequence: TGTGCCACCAGTGAATCCGGGAAGTCGAACACCGGGGAGCTGTTTTTT.

Ten or more counts support this clonotype. This chain joins TRBV12-3 or TRBV12-4 and TRBJ1-1, with D unclear. The CDR3 runs 11 residues. V dropped 1 base and J dropped 6 bases, with 3 bases sitting between them. CDR3 in amino acids: CASSLEPEAFF. The CDR3 DNA reads TGTGCCAGCAGTTTAGAACCTGAAGCTTTCTTT.

This clonotype has at least ten counts. The J gene is TRBJ2-3, the V gene TRBV12-3 or TRBV12-4; D perhaps matches TRBD2 (5 bases). The CDR3 totals 15 residues. Deletions cut 2 bases from V and 0 bases from J, with 9 bases between. The DNA of the CDR3 is TGTGCCAGCAGTTTAACCGGGAAAAGCACAGATACGCAGTATTTT. Protein product: CASSLTGKSTDTQYF.

This clonotype has more than one count but fewer than ten. V usage is TRBV7-2 and J usage is TRBJ1-3, with a tentative D call TRBD1 (6 bases). The CDR3 covers 14 residues. Between the trimmed V and J ends, which lost 4 bases and 4 bases, there was a span of 11 bases. Germline-derived CDR1 and CDR2 are SGHTA and FQGNSA. This chain's CDR3 is CASSWTAQGNTIYF. The CDR3 bases are TGTGCCAGCAGCTGGACAGCTCAAGGAAACACCATATATTTT.

This clonotype showed up just a few times. The chain couples TRBV6-5 to TRBJ2-1, with D possibly being TRBD2 (5 bases). Germline-derived CDR1 and CDR2 are MNHEY and SVGAGI. V lost 1 base to trimming and J lost 5 bases, with 12 bases between them. This CDR3 region has 15 residues. This CDR3 is CASSYFAGLNNEQFF. The CDR3 DNA reads TGTGCCAGCAGTTACTTTGCTGGACTCAACAATGAGCAGTTCTTC.

CDR3 nucleotides: TGCGCCAGCAGCCAGGGGGTAGGGTACTACGAGCAGTACTTC. Protein sequence: CASSQGVGYYEQYF. The genes are TRBV4-3 and TRBJ2-7; D may correspond to TRBD1 or TRBD2 (5 bases each). Germline CDR1 LGHNA, CDR2 YSLEER. The CDR3 has 14 amino acids. With 3 bases removed from V and 3 bases from J, the gap between germline ends came to 12 bases.

This clonotype was observed a handful of times. The V gene is TRBV7-3, the J gene TRBJ2-7, with unresolved D. Germline values: CDR1 SGHTA, CDR2 FQGTGA. Trimming shortened V by 2 bases and J by 3 bases, and 8 bases separated the two germline ends. This CDR3 is built from 13 residues. This CDR3 is CASSLGNNYEQYF. CDR3 sequence (DNA): TGTGCCAGCAGCTTAGGTAACAACTACGAGCAGTACTTC.